The 30 T cell receptor beta chains listed next were all sequenced from one sample in a study of blood T cell repertoires in COVID-19. Some clones are missing from TCRdb's copy, which holds only in-frame ones; the method was immunoSEQ multiplex PCR. Of about 180,000 clones in the sample, more than 70% were seen once. The specimen was peripheral blood. These receptors all stem from a woman aged 30 to 39 with acute or convalescent COVID-19.

Only one count was recorded for this clone. The rearrangement links TRBV28 to TRBJ2-1; TRBD2 agrees at 7 bases. Germline CDR1 is MDHEN and CDR2 is SYDVKM. The ends lost 9 bases at V and 9 bases at J; junction bases unmatched: 17. This CDR3 has 15 amino acids. DNA for the CDR3: TGTGCCAGTCAGGCCCCCCCAGCGGGACTCTCTGAGCAGTTCTTC. Its translation: CASQAPPAGLSEQFF.

V and J are TRBV2 and TRBJ1-5; perhaps TRBD1 as D (5 bases). CDR3 length equals 12 residues. Per the germline V gene, CDR1 is SNHLY and CDR2 is FYNNEI. V was pared by 4 bases and J by 6 bases, with 7 bases between. This chain's CDR3 is CASSGGVQPQHF. The DNA of the CDR3 is TGTGCCAGCAGTGGGGGGGTTCAGCCCCAGCATTTT. The complete variable domain, with remaining parts taken from reference TRBV2 and TRBJ1-5, reads EPEVTQTPSHQVTQMGQEVILRCVPISNHLYFYWYRQILGQKVEFLVSFYNNEISEKSEIFDDQFSVERPDGSNFTLKIRSTKLEDSAMYFCASSGGVQPQHFGDGTRLSIL.

This clone has just one count. The CDR3 DNA reads TGTGCCAGCTCCGGACTAGCGGGAGTAGAGACCCAGTACTTC. This encodes CASSGLAGVETQYF. The chain has TRBV18 and TRBJ2-5, with 13 bases fitting TRBD2. The length of the CDR3 is 14 residues. The V segment lost 6 bases and the J segment 4 bases; nucleotides outside the gene matches: 2. Germline-derived CDR1 and CDR2 are KGHSH and LQKENI.

The chain is built from TRBV7-2 and TRBJ2-7, with TRBD2 matching over 13 bases. CDR1 is SGHTA and CDR2 is FQGNSA in the germline V gene. The CDR3 has 17 residues. The ends lost 5 bases at V and 7 bases at J; junction bases unmatched: 14. The CDR3 bases are TGTGCCAGCAGCACGCTCATGGGACTAGCGGGATCATTTGAGCAGTACTTC. This codes for CASSTLMGLAGSFEQYF.

The chain is built from TRBV11-3 and TRBJ2-2, with a tentative D call TRBD1 (5 bases). Trimming cost V 3 bases and J 2 bases, with 7 bases left between them. This CDR3 region has 14 residues. CDR1 and CDR2 (germline): SGHNT, YENEEA. The CDR3 nucleotides read TGTGCCAGCAGCTTCGACAGAAACACCGGGGAGCTGTTTTTT. Its protein product is CASSFDRNTGELFF.

This clone is a singleton in its sample. This sequence joins TRBV19 and TRBJ2-7; unclear D gene. Germline V gene lookup returns CDR1 LNHDA and CDR2 SQIVND (reference sequence). V was trimmed by 6 bases and J by 0 bases, leaving 12 bases between them. This CDR3 has 14 amino acids. The CDR3 sequence is CASRPFRGSYEQYF. The CDR3 DNA is TGTGCCAGTAGACCATTTCGCGGCTCCTACGAGCAGTACTTC.

This clone was seen once. The chain couples TRBV28 to TRBJ2-1, with TRBD2 as a possible D gene (5 bases). Germline V gives CDR1 MDHEN, CDR2 SYDVKM. This CDR3 is built from 16 residues. The germline V and J ends were trimmed by 7 bases and 1 base, with 17 bases remaining between them. The CDR3 nucleotides are TGTGCCAGCATCGGGGAGAGAGGGTTTTCCTACAATGAGCAGTTCTTC. This sequence encodes CASIGERGFSYNEQFF.

The J gene is TRBJ1-5, the V gene TRBV28; 8 bases are shared with TRBD1. V lost 6 bases and J lost 9; bases outside the gene matches: 13. The CDR3 has 15 amino acids. Germline V CDR1 and CDR2: MDHEN, SYDVKM. The CDR3: CASRTPGQVSPPQHF. Written as DNA, the CDR3 is TGTGCCAGCAGGACGCCGGGACAGGTTTCCCCGCCCCAGCATTTT.

This chain connects TRBV19 to TRBJ1-2, with TRBD1 matching 7 bases. Germline V CDR1 and CDR2: LNHDA, SQIVND (reference sequence). This CDR3 is built from 13 residues. Trimming cost V 4 bases and J 6 bases; bases outside gene matches: 5. The CDR3 sequence is CASSTSDRDGYTF. CDR3 nucleotide sequence: TGTGCCAGTAGTACCTCCGACAGGGATGGCTACACCTTC.

This chain uses TRBV5-1 with TRBJ2-1; TRBD1 is a possible D gene (6 bases). From germline, CDR1 is SGHRS and CDR2 YFSETQ. The CDR3 has 15 residues. Trimming shortened V by 2 bases and J by 5 bases, and 14 bases separated the two germline ends. This CDR3 is CASSFAGTFNNEQFF. The CDR3 DNA reads TGCGCCAGCAGCTTCGCCGGGACATTTAACAATGAGCAGTTCTTC.

The gene calls are TRBV28 and TRBJ1-2; no definite D call. The CDR3 runs to 12 residues. Germline values: CDR1 MDHEN, CDR2 SYDVKM. The V end lost 7 bases, the J end lost 4 bases, and 10 bases lay between the germline ends. The CDR3 protein is CASTSDIYGYTF. CDR3 bases: TGTGCCAGCACCTCAGACATCTATGGCTACACCTTC.

V usage is TRBV6-4 and J usage is TRBJ1-6, with unresolved D. The germline gives CDR1 MRHNA, CDR2 SNTAGT. The V end lost 5 bases, the J end lost 0 bases, and 8 bases lay between the germline ends. The CDR3 contains 15 residues. CDR3 sequence reads: CASSRENSYNSPLHF. CDR3 in DNA: TGTGCCAGCAGTCGCGAAAACTCCTATAATTCACCCCTCCACTTT.

CDR3 nucleotide sequence: TGTGCCAGCAGTGAAGCCCGAGACAGTTCCTACAATGAGCAGTTCTTC. It specifies CASSEARDSSYNEQFF. This sequence joins TRBV6-1 and TRBJ2-1; weak D call: TRBD1 (5 bases). CDR3 length: 16 residues. Germline CDR1 MNHNS, CDR2 SASEGT. Trimming stripped 0 bases from V and 1 base from J, with 10 bases between.

The J gene is TRBJ2-1, the V gene TRBV30; the D gene is possibly TRBD1 (6 bases). CDR1 and CDR2 (germline): GTSNPN, SVGIG (reference sequence). The length of the CDR3 is 13 residues. The V gene lost 1 base and the J gene lost 8 bases, with 12 bases spanning the gap. In DNA, the CDR3 is TGTGCCTGGAGTGATACAGGGAACGATGAGCAGTTCTTC. This gives the protein CAWSDTGNDEQFF. Combining the CDR3 with reference TRBV30 and TRBJ2-1 gives the whole variable domain SQTIHQWPATLVQPVGSPLSLECTVEGTSNPNLYWYRQAAGRGLQLLFYSVGIGQISSEVPQNLSASRPQDRQFILSSKKLLLSDSGFYLCAWSDTGNDEQFFGPGTRLTVL.

The chain links TRBV7-8 to TRBJ2-1, with 11 bases aligning to TRBD2. Trimming at V came to 5 bases and at J to 4 bases, leaving 4 bases not matched to a gene. The V gene's germline CDR1 is SGHVS and CDR2 FQNEAQ. The CDR3 spans 15 residues. The CDR3 DNA reads TGTGCCAGCAGCCGGACTAGCGGGCTGTACAATGAGCAGTTCTTC. The encoded protein is CASSRTSGLYNEQFF.

The chain is built from TRBV12-3 or TRBV12-4 and TRBJ2-7; TRBD2 might be the D (6 bases). There are 12 residues in the CDR3. Trimming removed 5 bases at V and 12 bases at J, with 17 bases between. The CDR3 here is CASSPDSGLRYF. The CDR3 region has the DNA TGTGCCAGCAGTCCTGACAGCGGGTTACGGTACTTC.

The chain has TRBV3-1 (or the pseudogene TRBV3-2) and TRBJ2-7, with D uncertain. CDR1 and CDR2 (germline): LGHDT, YNNKEL (reference sequence). The length of the CDR3 is 13 residues. With 3 bases removed from V and 0 bases from J, the gap between germline ends came to 6 bases. The CDR3 nucleotides are TGTGCCAGCAGCCACGCGTCCTCCTACGAGCAGTACTTC. Amino acid sequence: CASSHASSYEQYF.

J is TRBJ2-3 and V is TRBV5-1, with TRBD1 matching over 7 bases. This CDR3 is built from 17 residues. Unmatched junction bases numbered 13, after V lost 1 base and J lost 5 bases. CDR1 is SGHRS and CDR2 is YFSETQ in the germline V gene. This chain's CDR3 is CASSLFRGGESQDTQYF. The CDR3 bases are TGCGCCAGCAGCTTGTTCAGAGGGGGCGAATCCCAAGATACGCAGTATTTT. Using reference TRBV5-1 and TRBJ2-3 for the parts outside the CDR3, the full variable domain is KAGVTQTPRYLIKTRGQQVTLSCSPISGHRSVSWYQQTPGQGLQFLFEYFSETQRNKGNFPGRFSGRQFSNSRSEMNVSTLELGDSALYLCASSLFRGGESQDTQYFGPGTRLTVL.

The gene calls are TRBV6-5 and TRBJ2-2; 11 bases line up with TRBD2. Germline CDR1 reads MNHEY; CDR2 reads SVGAGI. V lost 5 bases, J lost 11 bases, and 4 bases stayed unmatched. The length of the CDR3 is 13 residues. CDR3 in amino acids: CASSLAGGFELFF. The CDR3 nucleotides are TGTGCCAGCAGTCTAGCGGGAGGATTCGAGCTGTTTTTT.

This clone was counted a few times. This chain uses TRBV4-2 with TRBJ1-5; D call uncertain. This CDR3 comprises 15 residues. With 0 bases removed from V and 0 bases from J, the gap between germline ends came to 6 bases. The germline gives CDR1 LGHNA, CDR2 YNFKEQ. CDR3 DNA: TGTGCCAGCAGCCAAGATGAGGGTAGCAATCAGCCCCAGCATTTT. The encoded protein is CASSQDEGSNQPQHF.

The sample holds one count of this clone. The J gene is TRBJ2-7, the V gene TRBV28; 11 bases fit TRBD1. The CDR3 runs to 14 residues. Germline V gives CDR1 MDHEN, CDR2 SYDVKM. The ends lost 7 bases at V and 3 bases at J; junction bases unmatched: 5. CDR3 loop: CASTSGTGGYEQYF. The CDR3 DNA follows: TGTGCCAGCACATCCGGGACAGGGGGCTACGAGCAGTACTTC.

This clone has more than one count but fewer than ten. The chain employs TRBV7-2 and TRBJ1-6; no firm D call. This CDR3 has 14 amino acids. V lost 1 base to trimming and J lost 13 bases, with 14 bases between them. From germline, CDR1 is SGHTA and CDR2 FQGNSA. The CDR3 region has the DNA TGTGCCAGCAGCTTAGAGTCAAAACTTCTTCCCCTCCACTTT. The encoded protein is CASSLESKLLPLHF.

The count of this clone is one. V gene TRBV2 combines with J gene TRBJ2-3, with TRBD2 matching 7 bases. Germline-derived CDR1 and CDR2 are SNHLY and FYNNEI. The J segment lost 6 bases and the V segment lost 10 bases, leaving 19 bases of the junction unmatched. The CDR3 has 16 residues. The CDR3 coding sequence is TGTGCCATCCTGCCGGCTTTGGCGGGAGTCAGTGATACGCAGTATTTT. Its protein is CAILPALAGVSDTQYF.

CDR3 nucleotides: TGTGCCACCAGCAGACCGGGACAGGCAGAGTTTTTT. This translates into CATSRPGQAEFF. The chain is built from TRBV15 and TRBJ1-4; the match to TRBD1 covers 8 bases. In germline, CDR1 is LNHNV, CDR2 YYDKDF (reference sequence). The junction had 6 bases not matched to a gene; V was cut back by 2 bases and J by 16 bases. The CDR3 contains 12 residues.

The genes are TRBV4-2 and TRBJ2-5; a weak D match, TRBD2 (6 bases). The V end lost 2 bases, the J end lost 5 bases, and 18 bases lay between the germline ends. The CDR3 consists of 16 residues. Per germline, CDR1 LGHNA and CDR2 YNFKEQ. The CDR3 nucleotides read TGTGCCAGCAGCCAACTGCGGGGCGCGGCGTTCGAGACCCAGTACTTC. This translates into CASSQLRGAAFETQYF.

This clone occurred once. Different DNA sequences within this sample yield the same CDR3. V gene TRBV2 combines with J gene TRBJ1-2; 10 nucleotides agree with TRBD1. Germline V gene data show CDR1 as SNHLY and CDR2 as FYNNEI. The J segment lost 8 bases and the V segment lost 4 bases, leaving 1 base of the junction unmatched. This CDR3 is built from 12 residues. This CDR3 reads CASSGTGGGYTF. Here the CDR3 DNA reads TGTGCCAGCAGTGGGACAGGGGGAGGCTACACCTTC.

This chain links TRBV11-1 with TRBJ2-4, with no clear D. Germline lookup yields CDR1 SGHAT and CDR2 FQDESV (reference sequence). There are 14 residues in the CDR3. V lost 3 bases to trimming and J lost 0 bases, with 6 bases between them. Written as DNA, the CDR3 is TGTGCCAGCAGCTTTGGCCTAGCCAAAAACATTCAGTACTTC. Translating it yields CASSFGLAKNIQYF.

This chain connects TRBV5-6 to TRBJ1-2; D is uncertain. This CDR3 comprises 13 residues. The germline V gene has CDR1 SGHDT and CDR2 YYEEEE. The germline V and J ends were trimmed by 0 bases and 5 bases, with 8 bases remaining between them. As DNA, the CDR3 is TGTGCCAGCAGCTTGGACCCTCGGTATGGCTACACCTTC. Its translation: CASSLDPRYGYTF.

The rearrangement joins TRBV18 to TRBJ1-5; possible D gene TRBD1, 5 bases. V dropped 3 bases and J dropped 2 bases, with 8 bases sitting between them. Germline V CDR1 and CDR2: KGHSH, LQKENI. This CDR3 region has 14 residues. This chain's CDR3 is CASSPGQGNQPQHF. Here the CDR3 DNA reads TGTGCCAGCTCACCGGGGCAGGGCAATCAGCCCCAGCATTTT.

This rearrangement joins TRBV6-4 to TRBJ2-7; TRBD1 matches 7 bases. J was trimmed by 4 bases and V by 2 bases; bases with no gene match: 5. The CDR3 has 14 residues. Looked up from germline, CDR1 is MRHNA and CDR2 is SNTAGT. The CDR3 DNA follows: TGTGCCAGCAGTGACCGAGGGGGCAGGTACGAGCAGTACTTC. This codes for CASSDRGGRYEQYF.